A single sample gave rise to the 6 T cell receptor beta chains below, sequenced in a study of T cells in tumors after PD-1 blockade. TCRdb's copy holds only in-frame clones and misses some; the assay was immunoSEQ multiplex PCR. This table holds tens of thousands of clones, about 74% found once. Source: PBMCs, taken after anti-PD-1 treatment. The receptors were gathered from a human donor with basal cell carcinoma.

The V gene is TRBV5-1, the J gene TRBJ2-5, with 13 bases lining up with TRBD2. The J segment lost 0 bases and the V segment lost 4 bases, leaving 3 bases of the junction unmatched. Germline assignment: CDR1 SGHRS and CDR2 YFSETQ. The CDR3 is 16 amino acids. In DNA form, the CDR3 reads TGCGCCAGCAGCACGGGACTAGCGGGGCACCAAGAGACCCAGTACTTC. This codes for CASSTGLAGHQETQYF. Variable domain in full (rest from reference TRBV5-1 and TRBJ2-5): KAGVTQTPRYLIKTRGQQVTLSCSPISGHRSVSWYQQTPGQGLQFLFEYFSETQRNKGNFPGRFSGRQFSNSRSEMNVSTLELGDSALYLCASSTGLAGHQETQYFGPGTRLLVL.

The CDR3 region is CATNPRDSSYEQYF. Written as DNA, the CDR3 is TGTGCCACCAACCCCCGGGACAGCTCCTACGAGCAGTACTTC. The chain uses TRBV6-5 and TRBJ2-7; TRBD1 matches 7 bases. J was trimmed by 0 bases and V by 10 bases; bases with no gene match: 9. CDR3 length equals 14 residues. CDR1 and CDR2 (germline): MNHEY, SVGAGI.

The chain uses TRBV7-9 and TRBJ2-5, with 7 bases identical to TRBD1. The CDR3 is made up of 15 amino acids. Unmatched junction bases numbered 8, after V lost 6 bases and J lost 1 base. Per the germline V gene, CDR1 is SEHNR and CDR2 is FQNEAQ (reference sequence). CDR3 DNA: TGTGCCAGCAGTCGGACAGGCCCGAGCCAAGAGACCCAGTACTTC. Its translation: CASSRTGPSQETQYF.

The chain combines TRBV10-2 with TRBJ1-1; 7 nucleotides align to TRBD1. In germline, CDR1 is WSHSY, CDR2 SAAADI. CDR3 size: 15 residues. J was trimmed by 5 bases and V by 0 bases; bases with no gene match: 6. The CDR3 reads CASSESKGGSTEAFF. In DNA, the CDR3 is TGCGCCAGCAGTGAGTCGAAAGGGGGCAGTACTGAAGCTTTCTTT.

V usage is TRBV29-1 and J usage is TRBJ2-2; D uncertain. V was clipped by 3 bases and J by 1 base, with 6 bases between them. The CDR3 sequence is 13 residues long. Germline V gene lookup returns CDR1 SQVTM and CDR2 ANQGSEA. The CDR3 spells CSVDSGNTGELFF. The CDR3 DNA reads TGCAGCGTTGATTCCGGGAACACCGGGGAGCTGTTTTTT.

The chain has TRBV4-1 and TRBJ2-7; TRBD1 agrees at 10 bases. The CDR3 has 13 amino acids. V was pared by 10 bases and J by 4 bases, with 7 bases of the junction left unmatched. Looked up from germline, CDR1 is MGHRA and CDR2 is YSYEKL. CDR3 bases: TGCGCCACTGGCCGGGACAGGGGTTACGAGCAGTACTTC. Its protein product is CATGRDRGYEQYF.